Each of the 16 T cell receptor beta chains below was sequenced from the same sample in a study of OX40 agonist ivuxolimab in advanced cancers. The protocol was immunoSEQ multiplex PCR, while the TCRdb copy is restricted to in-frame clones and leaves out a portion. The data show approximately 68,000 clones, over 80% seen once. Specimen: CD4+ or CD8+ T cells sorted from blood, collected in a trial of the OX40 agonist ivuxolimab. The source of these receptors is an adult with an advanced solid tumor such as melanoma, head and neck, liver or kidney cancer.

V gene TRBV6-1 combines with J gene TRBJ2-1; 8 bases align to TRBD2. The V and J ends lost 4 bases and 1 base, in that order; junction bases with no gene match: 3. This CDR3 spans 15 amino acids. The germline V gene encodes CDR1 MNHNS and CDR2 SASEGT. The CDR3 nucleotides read TGTGCCAGCAGTGCAACTAGCGGATCCTACAATGAGCAGTTCTTC. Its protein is CASSATSGSYNEQFF.

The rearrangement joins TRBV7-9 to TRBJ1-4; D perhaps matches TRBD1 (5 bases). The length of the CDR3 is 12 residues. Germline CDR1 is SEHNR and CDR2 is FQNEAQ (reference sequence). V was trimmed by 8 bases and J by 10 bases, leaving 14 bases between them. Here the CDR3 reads CASQRDAGKLFF. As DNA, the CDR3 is TGTGCCAGCCAAAGGGACGCCGGAAAACTGTTTTTT.

CDR3 protein: CASSAPGGASYNEQFF. CDR3 coding DNA: TGTGCCAGTAGTGCCCCCGGGGGAGCCTCCTACAATGAGCAGTTCTTC. The rearrangement uses TRBV19 and TRBJ2-1, with a tentative D call TRBD2 (6 bases). Trimming took off 5 bases at V and 0 bases at J, with 14 bases between the two ends. Germline V lookup: CDR1 LNHDA, CDR2 SQIVND (reference sequence). The CDR3 length is 16 residues.

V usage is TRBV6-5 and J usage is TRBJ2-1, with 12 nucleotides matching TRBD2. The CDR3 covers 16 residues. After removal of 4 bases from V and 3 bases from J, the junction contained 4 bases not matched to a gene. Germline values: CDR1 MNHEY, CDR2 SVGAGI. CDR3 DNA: TGTGCCAGCAGTTCCCTGACTAGCGGGGGCTACAATGAGCAGTTCTTC. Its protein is CASSSLTSGGYNEQFF.

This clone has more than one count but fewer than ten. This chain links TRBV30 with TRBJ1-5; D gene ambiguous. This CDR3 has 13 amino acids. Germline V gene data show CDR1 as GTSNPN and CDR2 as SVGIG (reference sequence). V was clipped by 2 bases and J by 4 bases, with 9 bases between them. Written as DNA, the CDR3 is TGTGCCTGGAGTAGGGATGATAATCAGCCCCAGCATTTT. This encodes CAWSRDDNQPQHF. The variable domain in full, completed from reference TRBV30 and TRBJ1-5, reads SQTIHQWPATLVQPVGSPLSLECTVEGTSNPNLYWYRQAAGRGLQLLFYSVGIGQISSEVPQNLSASRPQDRQFILSSKKLLLSDSGFYLCAWSRDDNQPQHFGDGTRLSIL.

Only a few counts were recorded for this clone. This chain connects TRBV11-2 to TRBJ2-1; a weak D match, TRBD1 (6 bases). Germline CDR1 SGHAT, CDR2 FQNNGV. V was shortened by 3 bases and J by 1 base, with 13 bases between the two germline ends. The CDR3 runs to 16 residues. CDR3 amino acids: CASSFGDRRSYNEQFF. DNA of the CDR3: TGTGCCAGCAGCTTTGGAGACAGGCGTTCCTACAATGAGCAGTTCTTC.

The CDR3 DNA is TGTGCCAGCTCACCGTCCCGGGACAGGGTCTACGAGCAGTACTTC. Amino acid sequence: CASSPSRDRVYEQYF. J is TRBJ2-7 and V is TRBV18, with 9 bases that match TRBD1. The CDR3 totals 15 residues. V lost 3 bases and J lost 3; bases outside the gene matches: 6. CDR1 and CDR2 from the germline V gene are KGHSH and LQKENI.

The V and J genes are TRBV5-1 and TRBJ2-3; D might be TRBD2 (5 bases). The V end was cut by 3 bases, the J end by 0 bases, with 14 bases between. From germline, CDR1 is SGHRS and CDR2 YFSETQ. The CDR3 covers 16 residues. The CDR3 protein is CASSSVGEASTDTQYF. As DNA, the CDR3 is TGCGCCAGCAGCTCTGTGGGAGAAGCTAGCACAGATACGCAGTATTTT.

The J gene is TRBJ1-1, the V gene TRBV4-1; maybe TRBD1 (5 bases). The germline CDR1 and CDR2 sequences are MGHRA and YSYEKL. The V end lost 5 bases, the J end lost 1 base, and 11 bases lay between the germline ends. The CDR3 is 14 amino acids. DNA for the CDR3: TGCGCCAGCAGCACCCGGACAACGAACACTGAAGCTTTCTTT. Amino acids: CASSTRTTNTEAFF.

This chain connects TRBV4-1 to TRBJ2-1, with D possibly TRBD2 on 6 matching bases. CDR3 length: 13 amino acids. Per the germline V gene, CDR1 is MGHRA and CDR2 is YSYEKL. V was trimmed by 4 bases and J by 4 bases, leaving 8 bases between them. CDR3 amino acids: CASSPRGYNEQFF. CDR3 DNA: TGCGCCAGCAGCCCGCGGGGTTACAATGAGCAGTTCTTC.

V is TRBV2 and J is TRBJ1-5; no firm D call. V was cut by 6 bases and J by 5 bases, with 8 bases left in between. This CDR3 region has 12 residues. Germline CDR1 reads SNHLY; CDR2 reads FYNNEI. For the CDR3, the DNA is TGTGCCAGCAGCATAGACTATCAGCCCCAGCATTTT. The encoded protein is CASSIDYQPQHF.

The CDR3 DNA reads as TGTGCCAGCAGCCCGGGACAGGGAAGCAATCAGCCCCAGCATTTT. It yields the protein CASSPGQGSNQPQHF. V is TRBV7-2 and J is TRBJ1-5; 9 bases line up with TRBD1. J was trimmed by 1 base and V by 5 bases; bases with no gene match: 3. The germline V gene encodes CDR1 SGHTA and CDR2 FQGNSA. The CDR3 runs 15 residues.

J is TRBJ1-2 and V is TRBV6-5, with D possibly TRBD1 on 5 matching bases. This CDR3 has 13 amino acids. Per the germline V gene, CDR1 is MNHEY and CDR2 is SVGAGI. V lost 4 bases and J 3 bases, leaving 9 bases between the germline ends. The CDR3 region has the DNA TGTGCCAGCAGTTTAGGGGCCTACTATGGCTACACCTTC. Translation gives CASSLGAYYGYTF.

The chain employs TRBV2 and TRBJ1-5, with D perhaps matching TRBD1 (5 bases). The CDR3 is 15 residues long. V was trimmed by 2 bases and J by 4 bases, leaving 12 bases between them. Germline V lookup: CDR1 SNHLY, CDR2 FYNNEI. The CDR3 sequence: CASSERGALNQPQHF. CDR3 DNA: TGTGCCAGCAGTGAACGAGGGGCCCTTAATCAGCCCCAGCATTTT.

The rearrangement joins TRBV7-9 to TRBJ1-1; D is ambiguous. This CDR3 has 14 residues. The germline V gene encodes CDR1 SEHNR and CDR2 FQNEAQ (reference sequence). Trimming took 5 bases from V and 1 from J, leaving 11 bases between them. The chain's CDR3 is CASSPSLPNTEAFF. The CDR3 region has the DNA TGTGCCAGCAGCCCTTCCCTCCCGAACACTGAAGCTTTCTTT.

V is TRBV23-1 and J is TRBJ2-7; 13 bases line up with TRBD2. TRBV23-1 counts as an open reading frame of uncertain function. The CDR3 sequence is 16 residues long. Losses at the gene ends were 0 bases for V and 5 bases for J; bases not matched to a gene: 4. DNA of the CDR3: TGCGCCAGCAGTCAATCCCCCGGGACTAGCGGGAACGAGCAGTACTTC. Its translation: CASSQSPGTSGNEQYF.